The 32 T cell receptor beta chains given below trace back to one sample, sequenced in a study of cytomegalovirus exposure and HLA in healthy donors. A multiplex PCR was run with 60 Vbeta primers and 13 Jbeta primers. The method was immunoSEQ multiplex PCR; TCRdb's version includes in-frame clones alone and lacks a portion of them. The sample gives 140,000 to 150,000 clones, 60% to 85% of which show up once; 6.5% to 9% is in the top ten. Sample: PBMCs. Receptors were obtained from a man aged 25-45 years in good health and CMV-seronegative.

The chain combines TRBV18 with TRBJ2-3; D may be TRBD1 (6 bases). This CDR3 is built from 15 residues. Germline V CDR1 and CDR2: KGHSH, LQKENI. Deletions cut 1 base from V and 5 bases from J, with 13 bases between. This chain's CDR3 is CASSPLQGREDTQYF. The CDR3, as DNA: TGTGCCAGCTCACCACTACAGGGCCGGGAAGATACGCAGTATTTT.

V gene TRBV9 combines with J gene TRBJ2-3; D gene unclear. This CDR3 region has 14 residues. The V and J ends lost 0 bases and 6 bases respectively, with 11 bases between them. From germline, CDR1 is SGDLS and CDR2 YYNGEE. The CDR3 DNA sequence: TGTGCCAGCAGCGTAGGAGGCGGAGCGGATACGCAGTATTTT. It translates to CASSVGGGADTQYF.

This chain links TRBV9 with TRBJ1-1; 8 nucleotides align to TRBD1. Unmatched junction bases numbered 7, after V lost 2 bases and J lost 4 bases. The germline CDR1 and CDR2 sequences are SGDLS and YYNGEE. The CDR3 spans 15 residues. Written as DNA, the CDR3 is TGTGCCAGCAGCGTTCTAGGAGGACAGGGCACTGAAGCTTTCTTT. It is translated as CASSVLGGQGTEAFF.

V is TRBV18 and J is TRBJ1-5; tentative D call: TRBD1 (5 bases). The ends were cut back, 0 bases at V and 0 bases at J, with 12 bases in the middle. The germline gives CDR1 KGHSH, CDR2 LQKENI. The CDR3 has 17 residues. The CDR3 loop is CASSPPRQSYSNQPQHF. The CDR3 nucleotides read TGTGCCAGCTCACCACCACGACAGAGCTATAGCAATCAGCCCCAGCATTTT.

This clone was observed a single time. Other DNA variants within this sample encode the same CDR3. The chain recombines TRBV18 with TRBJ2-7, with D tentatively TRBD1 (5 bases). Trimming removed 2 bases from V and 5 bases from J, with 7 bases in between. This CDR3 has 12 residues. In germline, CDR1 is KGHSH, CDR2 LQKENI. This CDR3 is CASSPDSDEQYF. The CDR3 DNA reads TGTGCCAGCTCACCAGACAGCGACGAGCAGTACTTC.

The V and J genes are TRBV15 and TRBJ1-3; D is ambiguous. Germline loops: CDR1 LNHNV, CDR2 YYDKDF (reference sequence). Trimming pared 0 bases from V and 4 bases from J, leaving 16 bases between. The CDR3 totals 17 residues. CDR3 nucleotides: TGTGCCACCAGCAGAGATTTGGCAGGAGGACGGGGAAACACCATATATTTT. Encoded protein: CATSRDLAGGRGNTIYF.

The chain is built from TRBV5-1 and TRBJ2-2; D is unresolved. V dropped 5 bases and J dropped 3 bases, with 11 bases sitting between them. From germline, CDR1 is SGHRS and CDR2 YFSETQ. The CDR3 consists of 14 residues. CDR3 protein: CASSRRPDTGELFF. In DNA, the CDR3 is TGCGCCAGCAGTCGCAGGCCGGACACCGGGGAGCTGTTTTTT.

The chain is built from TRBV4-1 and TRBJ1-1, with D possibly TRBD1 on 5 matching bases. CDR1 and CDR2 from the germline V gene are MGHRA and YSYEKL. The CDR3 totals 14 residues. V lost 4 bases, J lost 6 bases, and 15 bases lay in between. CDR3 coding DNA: TGCGCCAGCAGCCCACCAGGGAGGGAGTCTGAAGCTTTCTTT. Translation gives CASSPPGRESEAFF.

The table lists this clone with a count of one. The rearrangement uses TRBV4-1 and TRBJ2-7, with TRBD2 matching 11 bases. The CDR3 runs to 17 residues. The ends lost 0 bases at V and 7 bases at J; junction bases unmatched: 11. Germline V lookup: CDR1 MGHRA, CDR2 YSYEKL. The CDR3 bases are TGCGCCAGCAGCCAAGAGGCCGGGACTAGCGGCGAGATGGAGCAGTACTTC. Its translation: CASSQEAGTSGEMEQYF.

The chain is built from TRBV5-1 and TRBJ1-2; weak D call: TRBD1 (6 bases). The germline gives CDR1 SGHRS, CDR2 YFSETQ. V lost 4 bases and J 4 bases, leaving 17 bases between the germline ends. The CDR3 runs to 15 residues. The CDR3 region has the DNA TGCGCCAGCAGCACCCTTACCGGGACAAGCTATGGCTACACCTTC. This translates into CASSTLTGTSYGYTF. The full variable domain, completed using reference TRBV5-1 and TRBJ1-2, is KAGVTQTPRYLIKTRGQQVTLSCSPISGHRSVSWYQQTPGQGLQFLFEYFSETQRNKGNFPGRFSGRQFSNSRSEMNVSTLELGDSALYLCASSTLTGTSYGYTFGSGTRLTVV.

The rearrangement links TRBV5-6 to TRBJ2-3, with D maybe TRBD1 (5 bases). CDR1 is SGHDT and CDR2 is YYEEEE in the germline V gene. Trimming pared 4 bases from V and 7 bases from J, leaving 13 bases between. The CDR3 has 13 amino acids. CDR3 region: CASSRYDSYTQYF. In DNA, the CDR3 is TGTGCCAGCAGCCGTTACGACAGTTATACGCAGTATTTT. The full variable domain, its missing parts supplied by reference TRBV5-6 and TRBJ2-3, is DAGVTQSPTHLIKTRGQQVTLRCSPKSGHDTVSWYQQALGQGPQFIFQYYEEEERQRGNFPDRFSGHQFPNYSSELNVNALLLGDSALYLCASSRYDSYTQYFGPGTRLTVL.

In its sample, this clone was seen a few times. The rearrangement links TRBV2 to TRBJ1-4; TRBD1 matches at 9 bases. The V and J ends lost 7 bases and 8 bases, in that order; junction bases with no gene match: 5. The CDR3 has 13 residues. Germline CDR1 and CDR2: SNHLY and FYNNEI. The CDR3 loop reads CASNGQGTEKLFF. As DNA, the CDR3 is TGTGCCAGCAATGGACAGGGGACGGAAAAACTGTTTTTT.

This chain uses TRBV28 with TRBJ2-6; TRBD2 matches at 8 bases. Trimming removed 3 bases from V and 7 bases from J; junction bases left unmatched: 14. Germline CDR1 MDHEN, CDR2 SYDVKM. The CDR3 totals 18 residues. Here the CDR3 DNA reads TGTGCCAGCAGTTTTGTCGAGTCGGGGGGGCCCCCTGCCAACGTCCTGACTTTC. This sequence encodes CASSFVESGGPPANVLTF.

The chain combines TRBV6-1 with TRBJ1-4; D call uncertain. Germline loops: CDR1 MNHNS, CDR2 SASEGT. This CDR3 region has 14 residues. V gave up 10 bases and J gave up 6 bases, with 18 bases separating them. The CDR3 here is CAILPSPGDEKLFF. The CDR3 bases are TGTGCCATACTCCCCTCTCCCGGGGATGAAAAACTGTTTTTT.

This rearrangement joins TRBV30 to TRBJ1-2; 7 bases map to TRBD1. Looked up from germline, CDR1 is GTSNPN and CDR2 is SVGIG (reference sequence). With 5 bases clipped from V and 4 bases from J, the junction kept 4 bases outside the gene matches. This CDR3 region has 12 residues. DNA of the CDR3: TGTGCCTGGTGGGGGGACAGCTATGGCTACACCTTC. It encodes CAWWGDSYGYTF.

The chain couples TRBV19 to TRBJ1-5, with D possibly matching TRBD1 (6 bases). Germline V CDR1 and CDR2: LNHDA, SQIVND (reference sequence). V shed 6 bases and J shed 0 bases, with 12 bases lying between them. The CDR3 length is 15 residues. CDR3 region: CASRSGVYSNQPQHF. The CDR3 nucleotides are TGTGCCAGTAGATCAGGGGTTTATAGCAATCAGCCCCAGCATTTT. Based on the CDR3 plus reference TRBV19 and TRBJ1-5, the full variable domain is DGGITQSPKYLFRKEGQNVTLSCEQNLNHDAMYWYRQDPGQGLRLIYYSQIVNDFQKGDIAEGYSVSREKKESFPLTVTSAQKNPTAFYLCASRSGVYSNQPQHFGDGTRLSIL.

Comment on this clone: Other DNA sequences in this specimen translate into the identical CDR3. The CDR3 DNA reads TGTGCCACCAGCACGGGACAGGGCTCCTACAATGAGCAGTTCTTC. Translating gives CATSTGQGSYNEQFF. The V and J genes are TRBV15 and TRBJ2-1; TRBD1 matches at 9 bases. This CDR3 has 15 residues. Germline V gene sequence: CDR1 LNHNV, CDR2 YYDKDF (reference sequence). Trimming at V came to 4 bases and at J to 0 bases, leaving 1 base not matched to a gene.

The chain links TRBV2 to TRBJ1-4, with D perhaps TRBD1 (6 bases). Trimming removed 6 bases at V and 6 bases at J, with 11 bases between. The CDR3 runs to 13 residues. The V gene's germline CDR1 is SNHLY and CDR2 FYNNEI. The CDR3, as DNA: TGTGCCAGCAGGTGGTCAGGGGATGAAAAACTGTTTTTT. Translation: CASRWSGDEKLFF.

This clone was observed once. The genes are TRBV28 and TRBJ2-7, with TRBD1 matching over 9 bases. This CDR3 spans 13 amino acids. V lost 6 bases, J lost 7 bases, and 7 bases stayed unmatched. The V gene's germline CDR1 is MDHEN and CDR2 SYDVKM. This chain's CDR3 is CASRVQGAFEQYF. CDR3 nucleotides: TGTGCCAGCAGGGTACAGGGGGCGTTTGAGCAGTACTTC.

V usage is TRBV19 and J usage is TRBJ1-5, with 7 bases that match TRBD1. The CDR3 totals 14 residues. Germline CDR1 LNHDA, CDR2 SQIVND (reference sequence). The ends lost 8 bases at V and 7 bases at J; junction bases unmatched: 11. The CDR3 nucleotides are TGTGCCAGTGGGGGGACAGTCAACAGGCAGCCCCAGCATTTT. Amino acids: CASGGTVNRQPQHF.

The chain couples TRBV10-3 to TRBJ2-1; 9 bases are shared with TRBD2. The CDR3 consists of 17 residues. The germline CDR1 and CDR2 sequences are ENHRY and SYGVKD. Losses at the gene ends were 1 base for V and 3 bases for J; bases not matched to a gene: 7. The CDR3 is CAISELGAGGIYNEQFF. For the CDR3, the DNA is TGTGCCATCAGTGAGTTGGGGGCGGGAGGGATCTACAATGAGCAGTTCTTC.

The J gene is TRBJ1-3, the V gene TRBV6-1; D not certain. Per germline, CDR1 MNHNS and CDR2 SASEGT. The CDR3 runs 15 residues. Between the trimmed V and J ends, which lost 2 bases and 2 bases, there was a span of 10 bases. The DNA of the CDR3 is TGTGCCAGCAGTGAAAGGAGTGTGGCTGGAAACACCATATATTTT. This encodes CASSERSVAGNTIYF.

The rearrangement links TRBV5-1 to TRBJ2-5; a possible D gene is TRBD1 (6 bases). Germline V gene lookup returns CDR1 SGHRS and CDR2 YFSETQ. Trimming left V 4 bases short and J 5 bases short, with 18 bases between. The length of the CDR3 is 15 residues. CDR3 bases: TGCGCCAGCAGCCGGTCGACAGGAGACGGGGAGACCCAGTACTTC. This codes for CASSRSTGDGETQYF.

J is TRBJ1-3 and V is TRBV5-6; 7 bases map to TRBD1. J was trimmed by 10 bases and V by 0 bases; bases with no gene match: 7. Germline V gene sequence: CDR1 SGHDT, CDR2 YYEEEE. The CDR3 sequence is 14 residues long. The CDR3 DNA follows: TGTGCCAGCAGCTTGGGACAGGGAAAAAGGACCATATATTTT. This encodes CASSLGQGKRTIYF. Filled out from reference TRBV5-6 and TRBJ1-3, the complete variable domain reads DAGVTQSPTHLIKTRGQQVTLRCSPKSGHDTVSWYQQALGQGPQFIFQYYEEEERQRGNFPDRFSGHQFPNYSSELNVNALLLGDSALYLCASSLGQGKRTIYFGEGSWLTVV.

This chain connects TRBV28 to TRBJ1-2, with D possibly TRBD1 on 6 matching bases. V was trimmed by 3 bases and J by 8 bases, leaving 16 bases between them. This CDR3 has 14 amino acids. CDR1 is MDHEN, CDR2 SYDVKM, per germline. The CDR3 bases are TGTGCCAGCAGTTTTGGACAGCGAATTGGAGGCTACACCTTC. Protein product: CASSFGQRIGGYTF.

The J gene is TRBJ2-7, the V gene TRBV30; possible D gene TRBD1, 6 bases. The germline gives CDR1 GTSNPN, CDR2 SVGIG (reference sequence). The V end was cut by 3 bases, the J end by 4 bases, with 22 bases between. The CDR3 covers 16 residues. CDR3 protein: CAWSAGTKGVEYEQYF. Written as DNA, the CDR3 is TGTGCCTGGAGCGCCGGGACAAAGGGGGTAGAGTACGAGCAGTACTTC.

In DNA form, the CDR3 reads TGTGCCTGGAGCGGGGAAAAACTGTTTTTT. Encoded protein: CAWSGEKLFF. The rearrangement joins TRBV30 to TRBJ1-4, with no clear D. The CDR3 has 10 residues. Trimming took off 3 bases at V and 8 bases at J, with 4 bases between the two ends. CDR1 and CDR2 (germline): GTSNPN, SVGIG (reference sequence). The complete variable domain, with remaining parts taken from reference TRBV30 and TRBJ1-4, reads SQTIHQWPATLVQPVGSPLSLECTVEGTSNPNLYWYRQAAGRGLQLLFYSVGIGQISSEVPQNLSASRPQDRQFILSSKKLLLSDSGFYLCAWSGEKLFFGSGTQLSVL.

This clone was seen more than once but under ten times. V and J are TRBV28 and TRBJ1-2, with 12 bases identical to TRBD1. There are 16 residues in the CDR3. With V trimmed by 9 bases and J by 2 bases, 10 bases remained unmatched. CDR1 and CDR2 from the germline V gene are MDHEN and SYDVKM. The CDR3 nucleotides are TGTGCCAGGGGGGACAGGGGGCCGGAAAGAAACTATGGCTACACCTTC. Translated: CARGDRGPERNYGYTF.

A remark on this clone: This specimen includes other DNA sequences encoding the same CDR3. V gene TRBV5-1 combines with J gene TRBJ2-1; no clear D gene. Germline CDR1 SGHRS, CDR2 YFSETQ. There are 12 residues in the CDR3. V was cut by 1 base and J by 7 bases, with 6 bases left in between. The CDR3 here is CASSLSRNEQFF. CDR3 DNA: TGCGCCAGCAGCTTGAGCCGGAATGAGCAGTTCTTC. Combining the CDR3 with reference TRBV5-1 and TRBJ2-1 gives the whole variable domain KAGVTQTPRYLIKTRGQQVTLSCSPISGHRSVSWYQQTPGQGLQFLFEYFSETQRNKGNFPGRFSGRQFSNSRSEMNVSTLELGDSALYLCASSLSRNEQFFGPGTRLTVL.

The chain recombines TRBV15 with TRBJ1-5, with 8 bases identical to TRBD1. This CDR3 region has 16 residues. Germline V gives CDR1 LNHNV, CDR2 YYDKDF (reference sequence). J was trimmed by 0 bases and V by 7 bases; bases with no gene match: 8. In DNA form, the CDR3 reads TGTGCCACCAATTCGGACAGGGACCATAGCAATCAGCCCCAGCATTTT. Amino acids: CATNSDRDHSNQPQHF.

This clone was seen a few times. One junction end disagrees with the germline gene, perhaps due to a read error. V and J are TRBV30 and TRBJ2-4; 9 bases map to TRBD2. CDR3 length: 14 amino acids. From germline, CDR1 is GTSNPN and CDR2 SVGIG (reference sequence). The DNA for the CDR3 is TGTGCCTGGAGCACGGGACTAGCAAATAACAGTCAGTACTTC. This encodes CAWSTGLANNSQYF.

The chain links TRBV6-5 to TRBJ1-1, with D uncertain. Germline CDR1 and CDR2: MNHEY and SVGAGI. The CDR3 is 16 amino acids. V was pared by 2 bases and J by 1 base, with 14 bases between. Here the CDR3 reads CASSYRVLSKNTEAFF. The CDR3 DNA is TGTGCCAGCAGTTACCGGGTCCTCAGTAAGAACACTGAAGCTTTCTTT.